Each of the 6 T cell receptor beta chains below was sequenced from the same sample in a study of cytomegalovirus exposure and HLA in healthy donors. Using immunoSEQ multiplex PCR, the repertoire was profiled, and TCRdb retains in-frame clones only, with some absent. The sample has more than 200,000 clones, about 90% seen once. The material sequenced was PBMCs. The receptors shown here come from a man aged 18-30 years in good health and CMV-seropositive.

In regard to this clone: A junction end diverges from the germline sequence, so it may reflect a read error. V is TRBV7-2 and J is TRBJ2-7; D ambiguous. This CDR3 spans 16 amino acids. Germline lookup yields CDR1 SGHTA and CDR2 FQGNSA. This CDR3 reads CASSLGSGPTSNEQYF. The DNA of the CDR3 is TGTGCCAGCAGCTTAGGGAGTGGGCCGACCTCCAACGAGCAGTACTTC.

This chain connects TRBV6-5 to TRBJ1-2; 7 bases align to TRBD1. Trimming took 6 bases from V and 2 from J; bases not matched to a gene: 3. The CDR3 spans 13 residues. CDR1 and CDR2 from the germline V gene are MNHEY and SVGAGI. The CDR3: CASSIQGNYGYTF. The CDR3 DNA sequence: TGTGCCAGCAGCATACAGGGGAACTATGGCTACACCTTC.

V usage is TRBV27 and J usage is TRBJ2-7; D is possibly TRBD1 (5 bases). Germline V CDR1 and CDR2: MNHEY, SMNVEV (reference sequence). The CDR3 runs 13 residues. V lost 5 bases and J 7 bases, leaving 15 bases between the germline ends. The CDR3 DNA reads TGTGCCAGCAGTCTTGGACAAACGGATGAGCAGTACTTC. This translates into CASSLGQTDEQYF.

The V gene is TRBV5-4, the J gene TRBJ2-7, with 7 bases matching TRBD2. Germline V gene sequence: CDR1 SGHNT, CDR2 YYREEE (reference sequence). This CDR3 contains 14 residues. V shed 2 bases and J 2 bases; nucleotides not matched to a gene: 4. The CDR3 loop reads CASSFRGRAYEQYF. In DNA form, the CDR3 reads TGTGCCAGCAGCTTCCGGGGGAGGGCCTACGAGCAGTACTTC.

The rearrangement uses TRBV6-1 and TRBJ1-5; D gene unclear. Germline-derived CDR1 and CDR2 are MNHNS and SASEGT. This CDR3 spans 14 amino acids. V lost 2 bases, J lost 7 bases, and 12 bases lay in between. DNA of the CDR3: TGTGCCAGCAGTGAATTGGGGTTAGGGCAGCCCCAGCATTTT. Protein sequence: CASSELGLGQPQHF.

The gene calls are TRBV7-3 and TRBJ2-3; perhaps TRBD2 as D (6 bases). Trimming took 5 bases from V and 6 from J, leaving 24 bases between them. CDR1 and CDR2 from the germline V gene are SGHTA and FQGTGA. This CDR3 is built from 17 residues. CDR3 loop: CASSQKRQGGGMDTQYF. For the CDR3, the DNA is TGTGCCAGCAGCCAAAAACGTCAGGGCGGCGGGATGGATACGCAGTATTTT.